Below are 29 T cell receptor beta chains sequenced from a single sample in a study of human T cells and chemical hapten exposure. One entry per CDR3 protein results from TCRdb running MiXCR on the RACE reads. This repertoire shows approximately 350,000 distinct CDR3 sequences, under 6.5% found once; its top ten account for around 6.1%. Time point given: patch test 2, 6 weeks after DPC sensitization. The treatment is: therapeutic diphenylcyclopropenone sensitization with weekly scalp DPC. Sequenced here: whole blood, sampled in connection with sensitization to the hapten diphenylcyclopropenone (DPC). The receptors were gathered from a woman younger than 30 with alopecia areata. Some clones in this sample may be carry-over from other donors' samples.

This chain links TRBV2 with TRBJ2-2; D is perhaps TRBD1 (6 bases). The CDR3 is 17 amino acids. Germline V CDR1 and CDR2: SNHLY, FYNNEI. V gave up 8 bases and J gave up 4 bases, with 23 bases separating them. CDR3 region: CASRTEQGALFTGELFF. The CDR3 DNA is TGTGCCAGCCGGACCGAACAGGGAGCCCTCTTCACCGGGGAGCTGTTTTTT. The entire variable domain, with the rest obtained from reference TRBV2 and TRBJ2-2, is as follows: EPEVTQTPSHQVTQMGQEVILRCVPISNHLYFYWYRQILGQKVEFLVSFYNNEISEKSEIFDDQFSVERPDGSNFTLKIRSTKLEDSAMYFCASRTEQGALFTGELFFGEGSRLTVL.

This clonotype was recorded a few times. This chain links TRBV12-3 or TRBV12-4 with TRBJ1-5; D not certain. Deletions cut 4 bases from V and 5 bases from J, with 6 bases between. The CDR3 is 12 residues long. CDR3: CASSSGDQPQHF. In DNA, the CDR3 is TGTGCCAGCAGTTCGGGTGATCAGCCCCAGCATTTT.

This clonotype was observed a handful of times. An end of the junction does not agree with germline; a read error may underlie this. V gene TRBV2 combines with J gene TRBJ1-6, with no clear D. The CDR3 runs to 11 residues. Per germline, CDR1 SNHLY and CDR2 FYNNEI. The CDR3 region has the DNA TGTGCCAGCAGTACCTTTTCATCCCTCCACTTT. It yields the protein CASSTFSSLHF.

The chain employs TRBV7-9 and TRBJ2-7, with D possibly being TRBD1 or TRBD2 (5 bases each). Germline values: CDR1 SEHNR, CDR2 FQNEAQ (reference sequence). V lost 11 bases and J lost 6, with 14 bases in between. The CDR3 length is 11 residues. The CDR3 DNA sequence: TGTGCCGTGATAGAGAGGGGCGAGCAGTACTTC. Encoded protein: CAVIERGEQYF.

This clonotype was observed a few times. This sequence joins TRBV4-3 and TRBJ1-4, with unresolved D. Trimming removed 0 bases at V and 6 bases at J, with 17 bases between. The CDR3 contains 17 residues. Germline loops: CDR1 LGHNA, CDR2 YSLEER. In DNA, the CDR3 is TGCGCCAGCAGCCAAGATTTGGGAACCGAACGCGATGAAAAACTGTTTTTT. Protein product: CASSQDLGTERDEKLFF.

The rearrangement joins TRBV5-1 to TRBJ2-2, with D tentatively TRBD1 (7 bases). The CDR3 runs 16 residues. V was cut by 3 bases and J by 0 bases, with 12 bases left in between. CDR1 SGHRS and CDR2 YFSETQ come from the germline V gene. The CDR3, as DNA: TGCGCCAGCAGCTATGGAGGGACAGCGAACACCGGGGAGCTGTTTTTT. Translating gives CASSYGGTANTGELFF.

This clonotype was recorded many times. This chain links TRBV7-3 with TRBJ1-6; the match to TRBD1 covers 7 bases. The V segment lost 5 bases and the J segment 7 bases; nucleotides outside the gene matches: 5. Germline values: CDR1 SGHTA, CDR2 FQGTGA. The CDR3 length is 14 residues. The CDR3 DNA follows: TGTGCCAGCAGCGAGGACAGGTCCAATTCACCCCTCCACTTT. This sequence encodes CASSEDRSNSPLHF.

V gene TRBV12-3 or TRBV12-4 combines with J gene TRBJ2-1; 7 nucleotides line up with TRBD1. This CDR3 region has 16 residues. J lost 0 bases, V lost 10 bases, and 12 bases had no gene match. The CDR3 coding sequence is TGTGCCACCGAAACAGGGGCTTCCAGCTCCTACAATGAGCAGTTCTTC. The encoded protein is CATETGASSSYNEQFF.

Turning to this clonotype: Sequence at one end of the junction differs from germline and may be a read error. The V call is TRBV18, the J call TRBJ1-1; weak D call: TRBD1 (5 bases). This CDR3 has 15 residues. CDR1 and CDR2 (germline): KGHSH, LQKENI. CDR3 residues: CASSPLGTANTEAFF. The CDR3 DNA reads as TGTGCCAGCTCGCCACTCGGGACGGCGAACACTGAAGCTTTCTTT.

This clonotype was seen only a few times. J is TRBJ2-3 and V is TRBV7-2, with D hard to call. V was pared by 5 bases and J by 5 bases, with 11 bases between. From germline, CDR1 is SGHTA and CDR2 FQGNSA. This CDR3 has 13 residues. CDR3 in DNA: TGTGCCAGCAGCCTAGGGCTGGGAGATACGCAGTATTTT. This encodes CASSLGLGDTQYF.

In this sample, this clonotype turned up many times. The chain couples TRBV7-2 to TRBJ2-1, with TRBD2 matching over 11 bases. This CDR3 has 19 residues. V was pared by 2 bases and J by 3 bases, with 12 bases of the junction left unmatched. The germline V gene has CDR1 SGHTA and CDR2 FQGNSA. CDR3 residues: CASSLLVGLAGGYYNEQFF. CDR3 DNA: TGTGCCAGCAGCTTATTGGTGGGTCTAGCGGGGGGCTACTACAATGAGCAGTTCTTC. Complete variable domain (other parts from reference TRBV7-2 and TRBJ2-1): GAGVSQSPSNKVTEKGKDVELRCDPISGHTALYWYRQSLGQGLEFLIYFQGNSAPDKSGLPSDRFSAERTGGSVSTLTIQRTQQEDSAVYLCASSLLVGLAGGYYNEQFFGPGTRLTVL.

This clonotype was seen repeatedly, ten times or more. The CDR3 nucleotides read TGCGCCAGCAGCCAAGTGACCGGGGAGACTGAAGCTTTCTTT. It translates to CASSQVTGETEAFF. This chain uses TRBV4-1 with TRBJ1-1; D remains ambiguous. The CDR3 covers 14 residues. V was trimmed by 1 base and J by 5 bases, leaving 11 bases between them. Per the germline V gene, CDR1 is MGHRA and CDR2 is YSYEKL.

CDR3 loop: CASSLSWSPNTEAFF. The CDR3 nucleotides are TGTGCCAGCAGCTTATCCTGGTCACCGAACACTGAAGCTTTCTTT. The chain carries TRBV7-9 and TRBJ1-1, with unresolved D. The CDR3 has 15 residues. Germline CDR1 and CDR2: SEHNR and FQNEAQ (reference sequence). With 2 bases removed from V and 1 base from J, the gap between germline ends came to 11 bases.

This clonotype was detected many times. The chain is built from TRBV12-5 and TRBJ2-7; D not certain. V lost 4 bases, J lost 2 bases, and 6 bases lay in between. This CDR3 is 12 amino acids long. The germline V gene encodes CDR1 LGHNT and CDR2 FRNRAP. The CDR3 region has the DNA TGTGCTAGTGGTTCCCCGGCCTACGAGCAGTACTTC. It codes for CASGSPAYEQYF.

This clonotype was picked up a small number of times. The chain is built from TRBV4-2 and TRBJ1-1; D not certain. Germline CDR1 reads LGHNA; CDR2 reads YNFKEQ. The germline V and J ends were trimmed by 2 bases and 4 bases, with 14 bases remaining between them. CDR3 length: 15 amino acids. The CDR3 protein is CASSQIGTARTEAFF. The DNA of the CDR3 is TGTGCCAGCAGCCAAATAGGAACAGCCCGCACTGAAGCTTTCTTT.

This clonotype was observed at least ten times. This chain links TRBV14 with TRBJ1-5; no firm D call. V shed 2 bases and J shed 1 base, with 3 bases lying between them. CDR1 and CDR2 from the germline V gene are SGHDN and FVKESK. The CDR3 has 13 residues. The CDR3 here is CASSQSSNQPQHF. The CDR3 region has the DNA TGTGCCAGCAGCCAATCGAGCAATCAGCCCCAGCATTTT.

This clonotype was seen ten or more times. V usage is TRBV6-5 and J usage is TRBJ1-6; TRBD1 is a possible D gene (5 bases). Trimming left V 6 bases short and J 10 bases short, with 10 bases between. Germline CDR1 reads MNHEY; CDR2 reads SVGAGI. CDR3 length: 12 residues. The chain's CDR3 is CASRAGSSPLHF. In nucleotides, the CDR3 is TGTGCCAGCAGAGCAGGGTCCTCACCCCTCCACTTT.

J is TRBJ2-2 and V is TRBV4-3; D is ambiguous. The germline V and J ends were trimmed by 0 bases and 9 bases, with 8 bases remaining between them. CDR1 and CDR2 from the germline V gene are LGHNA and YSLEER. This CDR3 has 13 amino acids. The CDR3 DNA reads TGCGCCAGCAGCCAAGATCGGCAGAGGGAGCTGTTTTTT. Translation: CASSQDRQRELFF.

Here the CDR3 DNA reads TGTGCCAGCAGCTTAGGGAGGGGGCGTAGAAACACCATATATTTT. This sequence encodes CASSLGRGRRNTIYF. This chain joins TRBV7-2 and TRBJ1-3; 7 bases are shared with TRBD1. With 1 base clipped from V and 5 bases from J, the junction kept 5 bases outside the gene matches. Per germline, CDR1 SGHTA and CDR2 FQGNSA. The CDR3 loop spans 15 amino acids.

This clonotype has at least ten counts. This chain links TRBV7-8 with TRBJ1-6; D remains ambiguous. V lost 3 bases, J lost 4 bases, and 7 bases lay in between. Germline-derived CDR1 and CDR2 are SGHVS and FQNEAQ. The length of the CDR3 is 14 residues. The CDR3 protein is CASSLSAYNSPLHF. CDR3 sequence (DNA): TGTGCCAGCAGCTTGAGTGCTTATAATTCACCCCTCCACTTT.

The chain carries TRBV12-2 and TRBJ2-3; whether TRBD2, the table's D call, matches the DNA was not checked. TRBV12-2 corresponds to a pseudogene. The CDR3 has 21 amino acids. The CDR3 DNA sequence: TGTGCAAGTCGCCCCCTTCCCTTAGCGGGGGGGCCGATTGGGCGCACAGATACGCAGTATTTT. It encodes CASRPLPLAGGPIGRTDTQYF.

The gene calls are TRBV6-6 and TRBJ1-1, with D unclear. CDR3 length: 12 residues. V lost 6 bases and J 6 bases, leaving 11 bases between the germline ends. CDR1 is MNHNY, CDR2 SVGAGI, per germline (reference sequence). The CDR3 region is CASRIPEAEAFF. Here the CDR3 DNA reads TGTGCCAGCAGGATCCCCGAGGCTGAAGCTTTCTTT.

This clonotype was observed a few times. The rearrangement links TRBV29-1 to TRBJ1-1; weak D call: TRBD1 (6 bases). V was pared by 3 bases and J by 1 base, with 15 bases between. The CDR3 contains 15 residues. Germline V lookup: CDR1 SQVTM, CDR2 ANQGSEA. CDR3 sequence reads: CSVDDWGGTNTEAFF. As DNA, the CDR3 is TGCAGCGTTGATGACTGGGGGGGCACGAACACTGAAGCTTTCTTT.

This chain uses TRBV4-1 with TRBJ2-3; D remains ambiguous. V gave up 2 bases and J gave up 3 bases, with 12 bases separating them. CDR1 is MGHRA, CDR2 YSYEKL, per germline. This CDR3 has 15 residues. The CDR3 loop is CASSQSIVGTDTQYF. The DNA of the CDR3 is TGCGCCAGCAGCCAATCTATTGTGGGGACAGATACGCAGTATTTT.

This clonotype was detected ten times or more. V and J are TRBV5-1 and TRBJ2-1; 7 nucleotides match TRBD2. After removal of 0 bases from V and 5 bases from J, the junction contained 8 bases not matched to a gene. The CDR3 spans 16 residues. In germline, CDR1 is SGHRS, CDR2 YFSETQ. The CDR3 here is CASSLAVSGGHNEQFF. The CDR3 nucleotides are TGCGCCAGCAGCTTGGCCGTGTCGGGGGGTCACAATGAGCAGTTCTTC.

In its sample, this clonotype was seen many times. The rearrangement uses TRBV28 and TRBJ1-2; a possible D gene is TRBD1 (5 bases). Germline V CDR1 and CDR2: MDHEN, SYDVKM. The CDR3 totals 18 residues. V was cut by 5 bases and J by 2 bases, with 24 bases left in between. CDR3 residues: CASSPRVPRGTGNYGYTF. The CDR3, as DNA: TGTGCCAGCAGTCCTCGTGTCCCACGGGGGACCGGGAACTATGGCTACACCTTC.

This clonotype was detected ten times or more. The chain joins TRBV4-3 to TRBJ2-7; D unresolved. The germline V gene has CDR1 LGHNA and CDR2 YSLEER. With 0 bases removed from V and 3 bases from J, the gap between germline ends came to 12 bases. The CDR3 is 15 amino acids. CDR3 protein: CASSQDITASYEQYF. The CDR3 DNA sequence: TGCGCCAGCAGCCAAGACATCACGGCCAGCTACGAGCAGTACTTC.

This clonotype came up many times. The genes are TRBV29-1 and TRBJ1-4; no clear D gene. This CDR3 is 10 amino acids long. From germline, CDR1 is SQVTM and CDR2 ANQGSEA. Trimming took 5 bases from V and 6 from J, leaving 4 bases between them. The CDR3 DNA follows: TGCAGCGTTTGGGATGAAAAACTGTTTTTT. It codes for CSVWDEKLFF.

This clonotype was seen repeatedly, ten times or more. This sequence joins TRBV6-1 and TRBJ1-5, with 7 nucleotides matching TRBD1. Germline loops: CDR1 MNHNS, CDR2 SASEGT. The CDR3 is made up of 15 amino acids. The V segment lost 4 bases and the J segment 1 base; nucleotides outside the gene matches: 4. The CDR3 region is CASSVQTGSNQPQHF. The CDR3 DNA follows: TGTGCCAGCAGTGTTCAGACAGGGAGCAATCAGCCCCAGCATTTT.